These 17 T cell receptor beta chains were sequenced from one sample in a study of PD-1 blockade in classical Hodgkin lymphoma. Time point specified: cycle 4 day 1 (C4D1), after 5 to 7 weeks of nivolumab. In every patient, relapse followed autologous stem cell transplantation, while exposure to brentuximab vedotin differed. Method: immunoSEQ multiplex PCR; TCRdb's copy keeps in-frame clones and lacks some. The sample yields roughly 30,000 clones, over 75% seen once. The specimen was peripheral blood mononuclear cells (PBMCs), collected before the fourth cycle of nivolumab. The receptors shown here come from a human donor with classical Hodgkin lymphoma.

The V call is TRBV19, the J call TRBJ2-1; perhaps TRBD2 as D (6 bases). The CDR3 extends over 16 amino acids. The ends were cut back, 0 bases at V and 2 bases at J, with 11 bases in the middle. Germline CDR1 is LNHDA and CDR2 is SQIVND (reference sequence). In DNA, the CDR3 is TGTGCCAGTAGTATAGAAGGGGAGGCCACCTACAATGAGCAGTTCTTC. This codes for CASSIEGEATYNEQFF.

The J gene is TRBJ1-2, the V gene TRBV5-1; tentative D call: TRBD1 (6 bases). With 3 bases removed from V and 3 bases from J, the gap between germline ends came to 12 bases. In germline, CDR1 is SGHRS, CDR2 YFSETQ. The CDR3 runs 14 residues. The CDR3, as DNA: TGCGCCAGCAGCTCCCGGGGGCACGACTATGGCTACACCTTC. This sequence encodes CASSSRGHDYGYTF.

This chain connects TRBV5-1 to TRBJ1-5, with D unclear. CDR3 length: 15 amino acids. V was cut by 0 bases and J by 2 bases, with 9 bases left in between. Germline lookup yields CDR1 SGHRS and CDR2 YFSETQ. The CDR3 coding sequence is TGCGCCAGCAGCTTGGAAGGGAGAGGCAATCAGCCCCAGCATTTT. It translates to CASSLEGRGNQPQHF.

This clone was detected a few times. This sequence joins TRBV7-2 and TRBJ1-1; D call uncertain. Trimming cost V 6 bases and J 3 bases, with 5 bases left between them. The CDR3 totals 11 residues. Germline values: CDR1 SGHTA, CDR2 FQGNSA. CDR3 in amino acids: CASSRYTEAFF. The CDR3 DNA follows: TGTGCCAGCAGTCGATACACTGAAGCTTTCTTT.

The V call is TRBV7-2, the J call TRBJ1-2; D unclear. The CDR3 sequence is 15 residues long. V lost 5 bases, J lost 4 bases, and 17 bases lay in between. The germline V gene encodes CDR1 SGHTA and CDR2 FQGNSA. Here the CDR3 DNA reads TGTGCCAGCAGCCCAACCCACTTTGCGGGCTATGGCTACACCTTC. As protein: CASSPTHFAGYGYTF.

V and J are TRBV7-2 and TRBJ2-2; 8 nucleotides match TRBD1. The germline V gene has CDR1 SGHTA and CDR2 FQGNSA. The CDR3 is 16 amino acids. With V trimmed by 7 bases and J by 2 bases, 9 bases remained unmatched. In DNA, the CDR3 is TGTGCCAGCAATGGACAGGGAGGACCCAACACCGGGGAGCTGTTTTTT. Amino acids: CASNGQGGPNTGELFF. The whole variable domain, filled in from reference TRBV7-2 and TRBJ2-2, reads GAGVSQSPSNKVTEKGKDVELRCDPISGHTALYWYRQSLGQGLEFLIYFQGNSAPDKSGLPSDRFSAERTGGSVSTLTIQRTQQEDSAVYLCASNGQGGPNTGELFFGEGSRLTVL.

The rearrangement links TRBV6-5 to TRBJ1-1; no clear D gene. Looked up from germline, CDR1 is MNHEY and CDR2 is SVGAGI. Trimming took off 1 base at V and 7 bases at J, with 10 bases between the two ends. The CDR3 runs to 13 residues. The CDR3 DNA reads as TGTGCCAGCAGTTACTACATCCGGGGTGAAGCTTTCTTT. Translation: CASSYYIRGEAFF.

The rearrangement links TRBV5-5 to TRBJ2-2; tentative D call: TRBD1 (6 bases). Between the trimmed V and J ends, which lost 5 bases and 4 bases, there was a span of 9 bases. Germline V gene data show CDR1 as SGHKS and CDR2 as YYEKEE (reference sequence). The CDR3 length is 13 residues. This CDR3 reads CASRARGTGELFF. The CDR3 nucleotides read TGTGCCAGCAGGGCCAGGGGCACCGGGGAGCTGTTTTTT.

The V call is TRBV5-1, the J call TRBJ2-7; 10 bases are a match to TRBD1. The CDR3 is made up of 15 amino acids. J was trimmed by 2 bases and V by 4 bases; bases with no gene match: 6. The germline CDR1 and CDR2 sequences are SGHRS and YFSETQ. Here the CDR3 DNA reads TGCGCCAGCAGCCCGGGGACAGGGGTGACCTACGAGCAGTACTTC. It yields the protein CASSPGTGVTYEQYF. Complete variable domain (other parts from reference TRBV5-1 and TRBJ2-7): KAGVTQTPRYLIKTRGQQVTLSCSPISGHRSVSWYQQTPGQGLQFLFEYFSETQRNKGNFPGRFSGRQFSNSRSEMNVSTLELGDSALYLCASSPGTGVTYEQYFGPGTRLTVT.

V usage is TRBV6-5 and J usage is TRBJ2-6; D uncertain. Trimming took 1 base from V and 0 from J, leaving 7 bases between them. The CDR3 is 16 residues long. CDR1 is MNHEY and CDR2 is SVGAGI in the germline V gene. The CDR3: CASSYWGYSGANVLTF. CDR3 in DNA: TGTGCCAGCAGTTACTGGGGTTACTCTGGGGCCAACGTCCTGACTTTC.

This chain uses TRBV19 with TRBJ1-1; D call uncertain. The CDR3 is 13 amino acids. Germline CDR1 and CDR2: LNHDA and SQIVND (reference sequence). V dropped 2 bases and J dropped 1 base, with 5 bases sitting between them. CDR3: CASSISPNTEAFF. CDR3 nucleotides: TGTGCCAGTAGTATAAGTCCGAACACTGAAGCTTTCTTT.

The CDR3 DNA reads as TGTGCCAGCAGCAACAGGGATATCGGGGAGCTGTTTTTT. It is translated as CASSNRDIGELFF. This chain uses TRBV9 with TRBJ2-2; tentatively, D is TRBD1 (6 bases). Trimming took off 4 bases at V and 7 bases at J, with 11 bases between the two ends. Germline V gene lookup returns CDR1 SGDLS and CDR2 YYNGEE. CDR3 length: 13 residues.

The chain joins TRBV10-3 to TRBJ1-5, with a weak D call TRBD1 (6 bases). Per germline, CDR1 ENHRY and CDR2 SYGVKD. Between the trimmed V and J ends, which lost 7 bases and 7 bases, there was a span of 14 bases. The CDR3 is 13 amino acids. The CDR3 nucleotides read TGTGCCATCACCGGGACAAGGGGACAGCCCCAGCATTTT. It yields the protein CAITGTRGQPQHF.

This chain connects TRBV27 to TRBJ1-5; unclear D gene. V dropped 0 bases and J dropped 4 bases, with 7 bases sitting between them. The CDR3 covers 14 residues. Germline CDR1 MNHEY, CDR2 SMNVEV (reference sequence). The CDR3 DNA follows: TGTGCCAGCAGTTTATCCGGGATGAATCAGCCCCAGCATTTT. It yields the protein CASSLSGMNQPQHF.

This clone was detected once. This chain links TRBV6-5 with TRBJ2-5; maybe TRBD2 (7 bases). The germline V and J ends were trimmed by 7 bases and 5 bases, with 14 bases remaining between them. Germline CDR1 is MNHEY and CDR2 is SVGAGI. This CDR3 contains 13 residues. CDR3 in DNA: TGTGCCAGCACCCCACAGGGAGGGGAGACCCAGTACTTC. Translating gives CASTPQGGETQYF.

V is TRBV5-1 and J is TRBJ2-1; 10 nucleotides agree with TRBD2. Germline assignment: CDR1 SGHRS and CDR2 YFSETQ. The V gene end was trimmed by 0 bases and the J gene end by 7 bases; junction bases not matched to a gene: 4. The CDR3 is made up of 15 amino acids. The CDR3 sequence is CASSLDGLAANEQFF. CDR3 in DNA: TGCGCCAGCAGCTTGGATGGACTAGCGGCAAATGAGCAGTTCTTC.

In its sample, this clone was seen once. The chain employs TRBV7-2 and TRBJ1-1, with 10 bases fitting TRBD1. The germline V gene has CDR1 SGHTA and CDR2 FQGNSA. This CDR3 contains 16 residues. The junction had 6 bases not matched to a gene; V was cut back by 0 bases and J by 5 bases. This CDR3 reads CASSLAGTGVVTEAFF. As DNA, the CDR3 is TGTGCCAGCAGCTTAGCCGGGACAGGGGTAGTTACTGAAGCTTTCTTT.